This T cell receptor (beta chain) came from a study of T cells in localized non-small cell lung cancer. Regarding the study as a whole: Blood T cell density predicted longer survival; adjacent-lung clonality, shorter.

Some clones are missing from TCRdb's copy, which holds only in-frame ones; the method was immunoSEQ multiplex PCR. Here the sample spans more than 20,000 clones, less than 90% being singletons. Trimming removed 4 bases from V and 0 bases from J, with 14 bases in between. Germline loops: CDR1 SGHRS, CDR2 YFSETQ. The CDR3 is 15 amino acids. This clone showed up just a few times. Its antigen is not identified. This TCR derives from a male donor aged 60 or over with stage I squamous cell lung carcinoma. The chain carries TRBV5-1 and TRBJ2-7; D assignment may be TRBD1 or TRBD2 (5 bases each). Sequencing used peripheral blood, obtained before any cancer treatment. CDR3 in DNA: TGCGCCAGCAGCATGGGGACGGATAGCTCCTACGAGCAGTACTTC. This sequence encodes CASSMGTDSSYEQYF.